Following are 13 T cell receptor beta chains from one sample sequenced in a study of T cells in Graves' hyperthyroidism and ophthalmopathy. RNA transcripts gave rise to amplified TCR beta CDR3 regions. HTBI primers were used for first-round RT-PCR of the TCR CDR3. TCRdb reanalysed the multiplex PCR reads using MiXCR and keeps one entry per CDR3 protein. The sample has approximately 300,000 distinct CDR3 sequences; roughly 17% are singletons. Material for sequencing was blood. These receptors all stem from a man aged 25 to 40 with Graves' hyperthyroidism.

V is TRBV9 and J is TRBJ2-3; 9 bases map to TRBD2. Germline assignment: CDR1 SGDLS and CDR2 YYNGEE. This CDR3 has 15 amino acids. V lost 4 bases, J lost 4 bases, and 7 bases stayed unmatched. CDR3 loop: CASSLREGQADTQYF. Written as DNA, the CDR3 is TGTGCCAGCAGCCTGCGGGAGGGCCAGGCAGATACGCAGTATTTT.

Only a few counts were recorded for this clonotype. The rearrangement uses TRBV7-8 and TRBJ2-7, with D perhaps being TRBD1 or TRBD2 (5 bases each). The CDR3 has 17 residues. Germline lookup yields CDR1 SGHVS and CDR2 FQNEAQ. Trimming left V 5 bases short and J 3 bases short, with 23 bases between. CDR3 sequence (DNA): TGTGCCAGCAGCCCTTTCTTGACTCACCGGGGCCACTACGAGCAGTACTTC. It is translated as CASSPFLTHRGHYEQYF.

At least ten counts were recorded for this clonotype. The V and J genes are TRBV3-1 and TRBJ2-1; no firm D call. Germline CDR1 and CDR2: LGHDT and YNNKEL (reference sequence). CDR3 length: 14 amino acids. Between the trimmed V and J ends, which lost 1 base and 6 bases, there was a span of 10 bases. CDR3 nucleotide sequence: TGTGCCAGCAGCCAAGGTTACCTCGGCAATGAGCAGTTCTTC. Its protein is CASSQGYLGNEQFF.

The V and J genes are TRBV12-5 and TRBJ2-1; D unclear. This CDR3 spans 13 amino acids. V was cut by 1 base and J by 7 bases, with 8 bases left in between. Germline assignment: CDR1 LGHNT and CDR2 FRNRAP. CDR3: CASGLGLWNEQFF. The CDR3 DNA reads as TGTGCTAGTGGTTTGGGACTCTGGAATGAGCAGTTCTTC. The full variable domain, with the rest looked up from reference TRBV12-5 and TRBJ2-1, is DARVTQTPRHKVTEMGQEVTMRCQPILGHNTVFWYRQTMMQGLELLAYFRNRAPLDDSGMPKDRFSAEMPDATLATLKIQPSEPRDSAVYFCASGLGLWNEQFFGPGTRLTVL.

There are a few counts of this clonotype. The CDR3 loop is CASSPRPGTGSHEQYF. The CDR3 DNA is TGTGCCAGCAGCCCACGTCCCGGGACAGGGTCCCACGAGCAGTACTTC. The chain couples TRBV9 to TRBJ2-7, with 9 bases fitting TRBD1. The CDR3 runs to 16 residues. Germline values: CDR1 SGDLS, CDR2 YYNGEE. Trimming at V came to 4 bases and at J to 5 bases, leaving 13 bases not matched to a gene.

This clonotype was seen more than once but under ten times. The rearrangement uses TRBV6-2 or TRBV6-3 and TRBJ1-1; 9 bases fit TRBD1. Germline-derived CDR1 and CDR2 are MNHEY and SVGEGT. V lost 5 bases to trimming and J lost 7 bases; unmatched junction nucleotides: 5. The CDR3 has 13 amino acids. In DNA form, the CDR3 reads TGTGCCAGCAGTACGGACAGGGGCGGTGAAGCTTTCTTT. Translation: CASSTDRGGEAFF.

The chain joins TRBV5-1 to TRBJ2-5, with D hard to call. This CDR3 is built from 11 residues. V dropped 6 bases and J dropped 5 bases, with 8 bases sitting between them. The V gene's germline CDR1 is SGHRS and CDR2 YFSETQ. This CDR3 reads CASKRRETQYF. The CDR3 nucleotides are TGCGCCAGCAAGCGACGGGAGACCCAGTACTTC.

This clonotype has a handful of counts. The rearrangement joins TRBV20-1 to TRBJ1-5; 9 positions agree with TRBD1. V lost 6 bases and J lost 9; bases outside the gene matches: 21. The CDR3 spans 17 residues. Germline V gene lookup returns CDR1 DFQATT and CDR2 SNEGSKA (reference sequence). CDR3 loop: CSAPPIAGQGPRGPQHF. As DNA, the CDR3 is TGCAGTGCCCCACCAATCGCCGGACAGGGGCCCCGGGGGCCCCAGCATTTT.

There are many counts of this clonotype. The chain recombines TRBV6-5 with TRBJ2-7, with no clear D. The CDR3 runs 14 residues. Per the germline V gene, CDR1 is MNHEY and CDR2 is SVGAGI. Trimming removed 0 bases from V and 3 bases from J, with 9 bases in between. CDR3 residues: CASSYSGSGYEQYF. The CDR3 bases are TGTGCCAGCAGTTACTCAGGCAGTGGCTACGAGCAGTACTTC.

This clonotype was observed many times. This sequence joins TRBV18 and TRBJ1-2, with a possible D match to TRBD1 (5 bases). Germline V gene data show CDR1 as KGHSH and CDR2 as LQKENI. The length of the CDR3 is 13 residues. The V gene lost 2 bases and the J gene lost 7 bases, with 11 bases spanning the gap. The CDR3 loop is CASSPEGRAGYTF. CDR3 nucleotides: TGTGCCAGCTCACCAGAGGGACGGGCTGGCTACACCTTC.

The V and J genes are TRBV27 and TRBJ2-7; 8 nucleotides agree with TRBD1. V shed 7 bases, J shed 7 bases, and the junction held 6 bases outside the gene matches. This CDR3 has 12 residues. Germline lookup yields CDR1 MNHEY and CDR2 SMNVEV (reference sequence). DNA for the CDR3: TGTGCCAGCAAGGGACAGGTGACTGAGCAGTACTTC. Translation gives CASKGQVTEQYF.

This clonotype has at least ten counts. The chain couples TRBV27 to TRBJ2-7; possible D gene TRBD1, 5 bases. The CDR3 contains 14 residues. Germline assignment: CDR1 MNHEY and CDR2 SMNVEV (reference sequence). V lost 2 bases to trimming and J lost 0 bases, with 8 bases between them. The CDR3 nucleotides are TGTGCCAGCAGTTTAGACAGCTACTCCTACGAGCAGTACTTC. It yields the protein CASSLDSYSYEQYF.

In its sample, this clonotype was seen a few times. This chain joins TRBV29-1 and TRBJ2-3; 15 bases agree with TRBD2. V dropped 6 bases and J dropped 4; count of bases not matched to a gene: 5. The CDR3 runs to 15 residues. From germline, CDR1 is SQVTM and CDR2 ANQGSEA. CDR3: CSVSGLAGGSDTQYF. Here the CDR3 DNA reads TGCAGCGTCTCGGGACTAGCGGGAGGATCAGATACGCAGTATTTT.